The 21 T cell receptor beta chains below all came from one sample that was sequenced in a study of blood T cell repertoires in COVID-19. Generated by immunoSEQ multiplex PCR, the TCRdb table keeps only in-frame clones and is missing some. The data contain under 250,000 clones, roughly 92% of them singletons. The specimen sequenced was peripheral blood. These receptors originate from a man between 60 and 75 years old with COVID-19, enrolled during active disease.

This clone was found once. The J gene is TRBJ1-2, the V gene TRBV7-9; 9 bases are shared with TRBD1. The CDR3 is 14 residues long. V was clipped by 5 bases and J by 4 bases; unmatched bases: 5. From germline, CDR1 is SEHNR and CDR2 FQNEAQ (reference sequence). In DNA form, the CDR3 reads TGTGCCAGCAGCCCCACAGGGGGCGCCTATGGCTACACCTTC. It codes for CASSPTGGAYGYTF.

The chain links TRBV6-2 or TRBV6-3 to TRBJ2-7; D is unresolved. The CDR3 totals 11 residues. CDR1 MNHEY and CDR2 SVGEGT come from the germline V gene. Between the trimmed V and J ends, which lost 5 bases and 5 bases, there was a span of 7 bases. The CDR3 loop is CASSHTHEQYF. Here the CDR3 DNA reads TGTGCCAGCAGTCACACCCACGAGCAGTACTTC.

J is TRBJ1-4 and V is TRBV6-1; TRBD1 matches at 9 bases. The V segment lost 3 bases and the J segment 6 bases; nucleotides outside the gene matches: 5. The CDR3 runs 15 residues. Per germline, CDR1 MNHNS and CDR2 SASEGT. CDR3 residues: CASSDRQGGDEKLFF. CDR3 coding DNA: TGTGCCAGCAGTGACCGACAGGGGGGGGATGAAAAACTGTTTTTT.

This chain's CDR3 is CASSITGSAFIYGYTF. CDR3 DNA sequence: TGTGCCAGTAGTATAACAGGGAGCGCCTTTATCTATGGCTACACCTTC. This chain joins TRBV19 and TRBJ1-2; maybe TRBD1 (6 bases). The CDR3 length is 16 residues. Germline-derived CDR1 and CDR2 are LNHDA and SQIVND (reference sequence). Trimming took off 2 bases at V and 4 bases at J, with 17 bases between the two ends.

The J gene is TRBJ2-2, the V gene TRBV28; 8 bases match TRBD1. The J segment lost 5 bases and the V segment lost 5 bases, leaving 13 bases of the junction unmatched. This CDR3 is built from 17 residues. The germline CDR1 and CDR2 sequences are MDHEN and SYDVKM. CDR3 amino acids: CASSTPDRVGRTGELFF. CDR3 DNA sequence: TGTGCCAGCAGTACTCCGGACAGGGTGGGTAGGACCGGGGAGCTGTTTTTT.

The rearrangement uses TRBV18 and TRBJ2-2, with 10 bases aligning to TRBD2. Germline V gene sequence: CDR1 KGHSH, CDR2 LQKENI. V shed 2 bases and J 2 bases; nucleotides not matched to a gene: 5. The CDR3 runs 17 residues. CDR3 bases: TGTGCCAGCTCACCAGTAGCGGGGGGATTCAACACCGGGGAGCTGTTTTTT. Translation: CASSPVAGGFNTGELFF.

This rearrangement joins TRBV15 to TRBJ1-4, with 7 bases fitting TRBD1. Losses at the gene ends were 0 bases for V and 11 bases for J; bases not matched to a gene: 9. The CDR3 consists of 15 residues. CDR1 is LNHNV and CDR2 is YYDKDF in the germline V gene (reference sequence). DNA of the CDR3: TGTGCCACCAGCAGAGACCCCCGTCAGGGGGAGAAACTGTTTTTT. This encodes CATSRDPRQGEKLFF.

V gene TRBV7-9 combines with J gene TRBJ1-2, with 7 bases fitting TRBD1. CDR1 and CDR2 from the germline V gene are SEHNR and FQNEAQ (reference sequence). The trim removed 5 bases at V and 5 bases at J, leaving 5 bases unmatched. CDR3 length: 13 amino acids. The CDR3, as DNA: TGTGCCAGCAGCGACTACAGGGGTTATGGCTACACCTTC. This sequence encodes CASSDYRGYGYTF.

This rearrangement joins TRBV30 to TRBJ1-2; tentative D call: TRBD1 (6 bases). This CDR3 region has 15 residues. CDR1 and CDR2 from the germline V gene are GTSNPN and SVGIG (reference sequence). Trimming took 0 bases from V and 4 from J, leaving 15 bases between them. The CDR3 region has the DNA TGTGCCTGGAGTGTACTTCACAGGGACATCTATGGCTACACCTTC. This codes for CAWSVLHRDIYGYTF.

The V call is TRBV6-5, the J call TRBJ2-3, with D possibly matching TRBD2 (5 bases). Germline V CDR1 and CDR2: MNHEY, SVGAGI. Trimming removed 7 bases at V and 3 bases at J, with 14 bases between. The CDR3 has 14 amino acids. The CDR3 loop reads CASMSRVKTDTQYF. CDR3 DNA: TGTGCCAGCATGTCGCGGGTGAAGACAGATACGCAGTATTTT.

The chain combines TRBV27 with TRBJ1-1; 8 positions match TRBD1. The germline gives CDR1 MNHEY, CDR2 SMNVEV (reference sequence). J was trimmed by 4 bases and V by 6 bases; bases with no gene match: 10. This CDR3 comprises 15 residues. The CDR3 loop is CASRQTLTGGTEAFF. CDR3 sequence (DNA): TGTGCCAGCAGACAGACCCTAACAGGGGGCACTGAAGCTTTCTTT.

The chain employs TRBV11-2 and TRBJ2-7; 8 nucleotides line up with TRBD1. CDR3 length equals 15 residues. J gave up 5 bases and V 0 bases, and 6 bases lay outside the gene matches. Germline V CDR1 and CDR2: SGHAT, FQNNGV. CDR3: CASSLEYRGRDEQYF. As DNA, the CDR3 is TGTGCCAGCAGCTTAGAGTACAGGGGGAGAGACGAGCAGTACTTC.

The chain recombines TRBV2 with TRBJ1-5; D might be TRBD1 (6 bases). Germline values: CDR1 SNHLY, CDR2 FYNNEI. CDR3 length: 14 amino acids. V was shortened by 6 bases and J by 2 bases, with 11 bases between the two germline ends. CDR3 DNA sequence: TGTGCCAGCAGGCAGGGGACGCGCAATCAGCCCCAGCATTTT. Protein: CASRQGTRNQPQHF.

The chain joins TRBV7-2 to TRBJ1-1, with D possibly matching TRBD1 (5 bases). CDR1 is SGHTA, CDR2 FQGNSA, per germline. The V gene lost 5 bases and the J gene lost 7 bases, with 14 bases spanning the gap. This CDR3 has 13 residues. The DNA for the CDR3 is TGTGCCAGCAGCCCCAGGGAGGTCGGTGAAGCTTTCTTT. Translating it yields CASSPREVGEAFF.

This clone was counted a few times. The V and J genes are TRBV29-1 and TRBJ1-2; 9 bases align to TRBD1. CDR1 SQVTM and CDR2 ANQGSEA come from the germline V gene. This CDR3 has 13 residues. V dropped 4 bases and J dropped 3; count of bases not matched to a gene: 3. The CDR3 is CSVGDRGDYGYTF. The CDR3 DNA follows: TGCAGCGTTGGAGACAGGGGGGACTATGGCTACACCTTC. The variable domain in full, with the rest retrieved from reference TRBV29-1 and TRBJ1-2, is SAVISQKPSRDICQRGTSLTIQCQVDSQVTMMFWYRQQPGQSLTLIATANQGSEATYESGFVIDKFPISRPNLTFSTLTVSNMSPEDSSIYLCSVGDRGDYGYTFGSGTRLTVV.

This chain connects TRBV5-4 to TRBJ1-6; 7 bases match TRBD1. Trimming took 0 bases from V and 8 from J; bases not matched to a gene: 5. Germline CDR1 and CDR2: SGHNT and YYREEE (reference sequence). There are 15 residues in the CDR3. The chain's CDR3 is CASSLADRRDSPLHF. CDR3 nucleotides: TGTGCCAGCAGCTTGGCGGACAGGAGGGATTCACCCCTCCACTTT.

V usage is TRBV3-1 (or the pseudogene TRBV3-2) and J usage is TRBJ1-3, with 7 bases that match TRBD1. This CDR3 comprises 17 residues. Germline CDR1 LGHDT, CDR2 YNNKEL (reference sequence). The junction had 7 bases not matched to a gene; V was cut back by 2 bases and J by 0 bases. The CDR3 DNA sequence: TGTGCCAGCAGCCAACCACAGGGGACGGGCTCTGGAAACACCATATATTTT. It encodes CASSQPQGTGSGNTIYF.

The rearrangement joins TRBV5-1 to TRBJ2-1; TRBD2 agrees at 15 bases. After removal of 4 bases from V and 7 bases from J, the junction contained 9 bases not matched to a gene. The CDR3 is 17 amino acids. The germline V gene has CDR1 SGHRS and CDR2 YFSETQ. The DNA for the CDR3 is TGCGCCAGCAGCCGTCCAGGACTAGCGGGAGGGGCAAATGAGCAGTTCTTC. This codes for CASSRPGLAGGANEQFF.

This clone appeared a single time. This sequence joins TRBV29-1 and TRBJ1-5; D may be TRBD1 (6 bases). The CDR3 sequence is 17 residues long. V was clipped by 6 bases and J by 2 bases, with 23 bases between them. From germline, CDR1 is SQVTM and CDR2 ANQGSEA. CDR3 residues: CSVPGEQGFRGNQPQHF. In DNA, the CDR3 is TGCAGCGTCCCCGGAGAACAGGGTTTTAGGGGCAATCAGCCCCAGCATTTT.

This chain uses TRBV2 with TRBJ1-5, with TRBD1 identical over 9 bases. Germline trimming cut 4 bases from V and 7 bases from J; bases unmatched to any gene: 5. The CDR3 is 14 residues long. Germline CDR1 SNHLY, CDR2 FYNNEI. The CDR3: CASSATGGWQPQHF. In nucleotides, the CDR3 is TGTGCCAGCAGTGCAACAGGGGGCTGGCAGCCCCAGCATTTT. The entire variable domain, with the rest obtained from reference TRBV2 and TRBJ1-5, is as follows: EPEVTQTPSHQVTQMGQEVILRCVPISNHLYFYWYRQILGQKVEFLVSFYNNEISEKSEIFDDQFSVERPDGSNFTLKIRSTKLEDSAMYFCASSATGGWQPQHFGDGTRLSIL.

Concerning this clone: Other nucleotide sequences in the sample specify the same CDR3. The chain employs TRBV27 and TRBJ1-2; 8 positions match TRBD1. CDR1 is MNHEY and CDR2 is SMNVEV in the germline V gene (reference sequence). The CDR3 runs to 15 residues. V shed 2 bases and J 2 bases; nucleotides not matched to a gene: 4. Here the CDR3 reads CASSLRQGWNYGYTF. The DNA for the CDR3 is TGTGCCAGCAGTTTAAGACAGGGGTGGAACTATGGCTACACCTTC.